The 7 T cell receptor beta chains below were found in one sample sequenced in a study of T cells in Graves' hyperthyroidism and ophthalmopathy. Regions amplified from RNA transcripts were the TCR beta CDR3 regions. First-round RT-PCR with HTBI primers amplified the TCR CDR3 region. TCRdb itself ran the multiplex PCR reads through MiXCR, one entry per CDR3 protein. This sample has hundreds of thousands of distinct CDR3 sequences, with roughly 17% found just once. The sample consisted of blood. The receptors stem from a woman under 30 with Graves' ophthalmopathy.

This clonotype was detected ten times or more. The V gene is TRBV7-2, the J gene TRBJ2-1; tentative D call: TRBD2 (5 bases). The CDR3 totals 13 residues. Per germline, CDR1 SGHTA and CDR2 FQGNSA. V shed 3 bases and J shed 8 bases, with 11 bases lying between them. The CDR3 reads CASSFGIKDEQFF. Written as DNA, the CDR3 is TGTGCCAGCAGCTTCGGGATTAAGGATGAGCAGTTCTTC.

This clonotype was detected many times. The CDR3 sequence is CSASPENEKLFF. The CDR3 nucleotides read TGCAGTGCTAGCCCAGAAAATGAAAAACTGTTTTTT. This chain connects TRBV20-1 to TRBJ1-4; D remains unclear. The CDR3 sequence is 12 residues long. Germline CDR1 reads DFQATT; CDR2 reads SNEGSKA (reference sequence). V was shortened by 3 bases and J by 5 bases, with 7 bases between the two germline ends.

This clonotype was observed a handful of times. The chain employs TRBV5-4 and TRBJ2-5; the D is unclear. The CDR3 has 13 residues. Trimming took 0 bases from V and 3 from J, leaving 6 bases between them. Looked up from germline, CDR1 is SGHNT and CDR2 is YYREEE (reference sequence). The CDR3 is CASSLAVKETQYF. The CDR3 region has the DNA TGTGCCAGCAGCTTGGCGGTGAAAGAGACCCAGTACTTC.

The chain couples TRBV14 to TRBJ1-2; 8 bases line up with TRBD1. Germline V gives CDR1 SGHDN, CDR2 FVKESK. The trim removed 4 bases at V and 2 bases at J, leaving 6 bases unmatched. The CDR3 contains 15 residues. The CDR3 nucleotides read TGTGCCAGCAGCCGCGGCAGGGGGCCGAACTATGGCTACACCTTC. Translation gives CASSRGRGPNYGYTF.

The rearrangement joins TRBV20-1 to TRBJ2-7, with 10 bases matching TRBD1. Germline V gene lookup returns CDR1 DFQATT and CDR2 SNEGSKA (reference sequence). The V and J ends lost 6 bases and 5 bases, in that order; junction bases with no gene match: 10. The CDR3 contains 14 residues. CDR3 in DNA: TGCAGTGCGCCGACGGGACAGGGGTCCAACGAGCAGTACTTC. This gives the protein CSAPTGQGSNEQYF.

This clonotype was found many times. Possible read error: a much larger clone is one base away. This chain links TRBV6-2 or TRBV6-3 with TRBJ1-1; TRBD1 is a possible D gene (5 bases). The CDR3 loop spans 15 amino acids. Germline V gene lookup returns CDR1 MNHEY and CDR2 SVGEGT. The CDR3 nucleotides are TGTACCAGCAGTTCGAGGGGTATTATGAACACTGAAGCTTTCTTT. It yields the protein CTSSSRGIMNTEAFF.

In its sample, this clonotype was seen many times. The rearrangement uses TRBV28 and TRBJ1-2; possibly TRBD1 for D (6 bases). The CDR3 sequence is 14 residues long. Germline CDR1 and CDR2: MDHEN and SYDVKM. Trimming took off 7 bases at V and 4 bases at J, with 16 bases between the two ends. In DNA, the CDR3 is TGTGCCAGCACCCAGGGCAGGGGAGTCTATGGCTACACCTTC. Residues: CASTQGRGVYGYTF.